These 26 T cell receptor beta chains originate from one sample sequenced in a study of high-grade serous ovarian cancer treatment subgroups. Tumor samples were obtained before definitive surgery or chemotherapy. Repertoires were generated with immunoSEQ multiplex PCR, while TCRdb's copy carries only in-frame clones and drops some. This table has under 2,000 clones, roughly 74% appearing once. The sequencing input was tumor tissue. These TCRs come from a human donor with high-grade serous ovarian cancer.

The chain is built from TRBV27 and TRBJ1-3; 8 nucleotides agree with TRBD1. V dropped 2 bases and J dropped 3; count of bases not matched to a gene: 6. The V gene's germline CDR1 is MNHEY and CDR2 SMNVEV (reference sequence). This CDR3 has 16 amino acids. CDR3 residues: CASSLPTGGSGNTIYF. For the CDR3, the DNA is TGTGCCAGCAGTTTACCAACAGGGGGGAGTGGAAACACCATATATTTT.

The chain links TRBV9 to TRBJ2-5; 8 positions match TRBD1. Germline trimming cut 4 bases from V and 1 base from J; bases unmatched to any gene: 3. This CDR3 region has 14 residues. CDR1 is SGDLS, CDR2 YYNGEE, per germline. The CDR3 protein is CASSSQGGQETQYF. In DNA, the CDR3 is TGTGCCAGCAGCTCACAGGGGGGCCAAGAGACCCAGTACTTC.

This clone is large within its sample. This sequence joins TRBV15 and TRBJ2-1, with D perhaps TRBD1 or TRBD2 (6 bases each). Germline-derived CDR1 and CDR2 are LNHNV and YYDKDF (reference sequence). The CDR3 is 14 amino acids. Between the trimmed V and J ends, which lost 0 bases and 8 bases, there was a span of 11 bases. The DNA for the CDR3 is TGTGCCACCAGCAGAGAATTGGGGGGCCATGAGCAGTTCTTC. Protein sequence: CATSRELGGHEQFF.

The V call is TRBV2, the J call TRBJ1-6, with D possibly being TRBD1 (6 bases). This CDR3 is built from 18 residues. The V end was cut by 1 base, the J end by 9 bases, with 22 bases between. Germline V gene data show CDR1 as SNHLY and CDR2 as FYNNEI. CDR3: CASSEGGAIFLVGSPLHF. The CDR3 nucleotides are TGTGCCAGCAGTGAAGGGGGGGCTATTTTTCTAGTAGGTTCACCCCTCCACTTT.

J is TRBJ2-2 and V is TRBV6-1; D may be TRBD1 (5 bases). With 6 bases removed from V and 2 bases from J, the gap between germline ends came to 13 bases. The CDR3 consists of 15 residues. Germline CDR1 and CDR2: MNHNS and SASEGT. The CDR3 sequence: CASRGIGVNTGELFF. The CDR3 nucleotides read TGTGCCAGCAGGGGGATAGGGGTAAACACCGGGGAGCTGTTTTTT.

This clone was seen only a few times. This sequence joins TRBV30 and TRBJ1-1; TRBD1 might be the D (5 bases). Germline V CDR1 and CDR2: GTSNPN, SVGIG (reference sequence). Trimming took off 4 bases at V and 10 bases at J, with 19 bases between the two ends. The CDR3 is 13 amino acids. The CDR3 loop reads CAWTPPGLPRAFF. The CDR3 DNA sequence: TGTGCCTGGACTCCGCCGGGACTCCCCCGAGCTTTCTTT.

The J gene is TRBJ2-3, the V gene TRBV4-3, with D possibly matching TRBD2 (6 bases). The V gene's germline CDR1 is LGHNA and CDR2 YSLEER. The V gene lost 1 base and the J gene lost 1 base, with 15 bases spanning the gap. The CDR3 has 17 amino acids. CDR3 DNA: TGCGCCAGCAGCCAAGTCTCTAGCGCGACTGGCACAGATACGCAGTATTTT. The encoded protein is CASSQVSSATGTDTQYF.

V is TRBV5-8 and J is TRBJ1-5, with D tentatively TRBD1 (5 bases). This CDR3 is built from 15 residues. The ends were cut back, 0 bases at V and 6 bases at J, with 13 bases in the middle. Germline V gene data show CDR1 as SGHTS and CDR2 as YDEGEE. The CDR3 spells CASSLGPRVPQPQHF. DNA of the CDR3: TGTGCCAGCAGCTTGGGCCCCAGGGTGCCTCAGCCCCAGCATTTT.

The V and J genes are TRBV28 and TRBJ1-2, with 11 bases identical to TRBD1. This CDR3 is built from 16 residues. The germline V gene encodes CDR1 MDHEN and CDR2 SYDVKM. The V gene end was trimmed by 5 bases and the J gene end by 8 bases; junction bases not matched to a gene: 13. This chain's CDR3 is CASSTPSGQGAWGYTF. The CDR3 region has the DNA TGTGCCAGCAGTACCCCATCAGGACAGGGGGCTTGGGGCTACACCTTC.

The rearrangement links TRBV13 to TRBJ2-6; D is possibly TRBD1 or TRBD2 (5 bases each). V lost 0 bases, J lost 2 bases, and 11 bases lay in between. The CDR3 extends over 17 amino acids. From germline, CDR1 is PRHDT and CDR2 FYEKMQ (reference sequence). The CDR3 spells CASSLGLGATGANVLTF. In nucleotides, the CDR3 is TGTGCCAGCAGCTTAGGGCTCGGGGCCACTGGGGCCAACGTCCTGACTTTC.

The rearrangement uses TRBV7-8 and TRBJ2-7; 9 nucleotides match TRBD2. V shed 3 bases, J shed 5 bases, and the junction held 11 bases outside the gene matches. CDR3 size: 16 residues. Germline CDR1 reads SGHVS; CDR2 reads FQNEAQ. The CDR3 spells CASSFSIAGGPDEQYF. In DNA form, the CDR3 reads TGTGCCAGCAGCTTCTCTATTGCGGGAGGGCCGGACGAGCAGTACTTC. Based on the CDR3 plus reference TRBV7-8 and TRBJ2-7, the full variable domain is GAGVSQSPRYKVAKRGQDVALRCDPISGHVSLFWYQQALGQGPEFLTYFQNEAQLDKSGLPSDRFFAERPEGSVSTLKIQRTQQEDSAVYLCASSFSIAGGPDEQYFGPGTRLTVT.

The chain combines TRBV28 with TRBJ1-2; D is ambiguous. CDR3 length equals 13 residues. Trimming took 2 bases from V and 8 from J, leaving 12 bases between them. Germline-derived CDR1 and CDR2 are MDHEN and SYDVKM. CDR3 sequence reads: CASSLVILGGYTF. The CDR3 DNA follows: TGTGCCAGCAGTTTAGTGATTCTGGGGGGCTACACCTTC.

The rearrangement uses TRBV2 and TRBJ2-7; D remains unclear. The CDR3 sequence is 14 residues long. V was clipped by 7 bases and J by 0 bases, with 13 bases between them. Germline CDR1 reads SNHLY; CDR2 reads FYNNEI. CDR3 coding DNA: TGTGCCAGCAAGGAGTCCCACAGCTCCTACGAGCAGTACTTC. Its translation: CASKESHSSYEQYF.

V is TRBV11-2 and J is TRBJ2-5; 7 positions agree with TRBD2. V shed 8 bases and J 2 bases; nucleotides not matched to a gene: 5. The germline V gene has CDR1 SGHAT and CDR2 FQNNGV. CDR3 length: 13 residues. The DNA of the CDR3 is TGTGCCAGCGCGGCTAGCGGACAAGAGACCCAGTACTTC. Amino acid sequence: CASAASGQETQYF.

The chain carries TRBV27 and TRBJ2-5; TRBD1 is a possible D gene (6 bases). With 7 bases removed from V and 0 bases from J, the gap between germline ends came to 9 bases. Looked up from germline, CDR1 is MNHEY and CDR2 is SMNVEV (reference sequence). The CDR3 runs to 13 residues. Here the CDR3 reads CASMGADQETQYF. The DNA for the CDR3 is TGTGCCAGCATGGGGGCAGACCAAGAGACCCAGTACTTC.

The V call is TRBV4-2, the J call TRBJ2-7; 7 bases agree with TRBD1. This CDR3 has 15 amino acids. CDR1 is LGHNA, CDR2 YNFKEQ, per germline. V shed 1 base and J 0 bases; nucleotides not matched to a gene: 3. CDR3 residues: CASSQVGQSSYEQYF. The CDR3 DNA follows: TGTGCCAGCAGCCAAGTGGGACAGAGCTCCTACGAGCAGTACTTC.

CDR3 bases: TGTGCCAGCAGCCCTACCACCGGGGAGCTGTTTTTT. Residues: CASSPTTGELFF. V and J are TRBV6-5 and TRBJ2-2; D gene unclear. Germline CDR1 reads MNHEY; CDR2 reads SVGAGI. V was cut by 6 bases and J by 4 bases, with 6 bases left in between. The CDR3 covers 12 residues.

The chain carries TRBV10-1 and TRBJ2-1; D unclear. V was trimmed by 2 bases and J by 0 bases, leaving 8 bases between them. The length of the CDR3 is 15 residues. Germline CDR1 is WNHNN and CDR2 is SYGVQD (reference sequence). This CDR3 is CASSEGIGSYNEQFF. For the CDR3, the DNA is TGCGCCAGCAGTGAGGGTATCGGCTCCTACAATGAGCAGTTCTTC.

This chain joins TRBV7-8 and TRBJ2-6; D gene unclear. V shed 1 base and J shed 0 bases, with 7 bases lying between them. Germline V gives CDR1 SGHVS, CDR2 FQNEAQ. The CDR3 covers 16 residues. CDR3 in amino acids: CASSLGHISGANVLTF. In DNA, the CDR3 is TGTGCCAGCAGCTTAGGGCATATCTCTGGGGCCAACGTCCTGACTTTC.

The V gene is TRBV10-3, the J gene TRBJ2-3; 8 bases match TRBD2. CDR1 and CDR2 from the germline V gene are ENHRY and SYGVKD. V lost 11 bases and J lost 1; bases outside the gene matches: 5. The CDR3 loop spans 13 amino acids. CDR3 in amino acids: CAAGSGGTDTQYF. CDR3 sequence (DNA): TGTGCCGCAGGTAGCGGGGGCACAGATACGCAGTATTTT.

This chain joins TRBV21-1 and TRBJ2-4. TRBV21-1 represents a pseudogene. This CDR3 is built from 21 residues. As DNA, the CDR3 is TGTGCCAGCAGCAAACCCCCGGACCCGAGACTCCTACCTACCCGTCATGACATTCAGTACTTC. This gives the protein CASSKPPDPRLLPTRHDIQYF.

About this clone: A read error may produce the germline difference seen at one junction end. The chain combines TRBV7-9 with TRBJ2-1; TRBD2 aligns across 8 bases. Germline assignment: CDR1 SEHNR and CDR2 FQNEAQ (reference sequence). CDR3 size: 14 residues. The CDR3 loop reads CASSLAGTDNEQFF. CDR3 bases: TGTGCCAGCAGCCTAGCGGGTACGGACAATGAGCAGTTCTTC. Full variable domain (remainder filled in from reference TRBV7-9 and TRBJ2-1): DTGVSQNPRHKITKRGQNVTFRCDPISEHNRLYWYRQTLGQGPEFLTYFQNEAQLEKSRLLSDRFSAERPKGSFSTLEIQRTEQGDSAMYLCASSLAGTDNEQFFGPGTRLTVL.

V is TRBV2 and J is TRBJ1-4; 8 bases line up with TRBD1. Per germline, CDR1 SNHLY and CDR2 FYNNEI. The CDR3 has 15 amino acids. The trim removed 5 bases at V and 0 bases at J, leaving 2 bases unmatched. CDR3 in DNA: TGTGCCAGCAGTCAGGGGGCCTCAACTAATGAAAAACTGTTTTTT. It encodes CASSQGASTNEKLFF.

The chain employs TRBV5-1 and TRBJ2-7; TRBD2 matches at 9 bases. The CDR3 runs to 14 residues. The germline CDR1 and CDR2 sequences are SGHRS and YFSETQ. V dropped 4 bases and J dropped 9; count of bases not matched to a gene: 11. This CDR3 is CASSPFVREGGQYF. Here the CDR3 DNA reads TGCGCCAGCAGCCCATTTGTGCGGGAGGGCGGGCAGTACTTC.

As DNA, the CDR3 is TGTGCCAGCAGTTCCCAGCTAGGACTAGCCCCCGGTGAGCAGTTCTTC. Translating it yields CASSSQLGLAPGEQFF. The genes are TRBV27 and TRBJ2-1; 8 bases fit TRBD2. The trim removed 4 bases at V and 9 bases at J, leaving 14 bases unmatched. The CDR3 length is 16 residues. CDR1 and CDR2 (germline): MNHEY, SMNVEV (reference sequence).

The J gene is TRBJ1-6, the V gene TRBV19; D is ambiguous. The CDR3 contains 15 residues. Germline V CDR1 and CDR2: LNHDA, SQIVND (reference sequence). Trimming left V 6 bases short and J 6 bases short, with 15 bases between. CDR3 DNA: TGTGCCAGTAGCTGGGCGGCCCAGAGTAATTCACCCCTCCACTTT. It yields the protein CASSWAAQSNSPLHF. Full variable domain (rest looked up from reference TRBV19 and TRBJ1-6): DGGITQSPKYLFRKEGQNVTLSCEQNLNHDAMYWYRQDPGQGLRLIYYSQIVNDFQKGDIAEGYSVSREKKESFPLTVTSAQKNPTAFYLCASSWAAQSNSPLHFGNGTRLTVT.